A single sample gave rise to the 2 T cell receptor beta chains below, sequenced in a study of blood T cell repertoires in COVID-19 (dated by TCRdb to about 2020). Library construction relied on the immunoSEQ multiplex PCR assay. TCRdb took over this immuneACCESS table, retaining in-frame rearrangements with V and J assigned. Such tables are incomplete; in checked studies, under half of the missing clones stem from an unresolved V gene, and the remainder is unexplained. The sample includes 45,000 to 55,000 clones, with roughly nine tenths observed a single time. The ten biggest clones cover around 8.2% of the sample. Sample: peripheral blood. All receptors derive from a woman in her forties with active COVID-19.

V gene TRBV7-3 combines with J gene TRBJ2-1; 12 bases line up with TRBD2. J lost 0 bases, V lost 6 bases, and 6 bases had no gene match. The germline gives CDR1 SGHTA, CDR2 FQGTGA. The CDR3 extends over 17 amino acids. Here the CDR3 DNA reads TGTGCCAGCAGACCGCTAGCGGGGGGGAGCTCCTACAATGAGCAGTTCTTC. It is translated as CASRPLAGGSSYNEQFF. Using reference TRBV7-3 and TRBJ2-1 for the parts outside the CDR3, the full variable domain is GAGVSQTPSNKVTEKGKYVELRCDPISGHTALYWYRQSLGQGPEFLIYFQGTGAADDSGLPNDRFFAVRPEGSVSTLKIQRTERGDSAVYLCASRPLAGGSSYNEQFFGPGTRLTVL.

The chain links TRBV18 to TRBJ1-5; D perhaps matches TRBD1 (5 bases). Trimming shortened V by 6 bases and J by 4 bases, and 16 bases separated the two germline ends. This CDR3 region has 15 residues. Germline V lookup: CDR1 KGHSH, CDR2 LQKENI. The CDR3 region has the DNA TGTGCCAGCTCCCAGGGCTGGGCGGGAAATCAGCCCCAGCATTTT. Translated: CASSQGWAGNQPQHF.